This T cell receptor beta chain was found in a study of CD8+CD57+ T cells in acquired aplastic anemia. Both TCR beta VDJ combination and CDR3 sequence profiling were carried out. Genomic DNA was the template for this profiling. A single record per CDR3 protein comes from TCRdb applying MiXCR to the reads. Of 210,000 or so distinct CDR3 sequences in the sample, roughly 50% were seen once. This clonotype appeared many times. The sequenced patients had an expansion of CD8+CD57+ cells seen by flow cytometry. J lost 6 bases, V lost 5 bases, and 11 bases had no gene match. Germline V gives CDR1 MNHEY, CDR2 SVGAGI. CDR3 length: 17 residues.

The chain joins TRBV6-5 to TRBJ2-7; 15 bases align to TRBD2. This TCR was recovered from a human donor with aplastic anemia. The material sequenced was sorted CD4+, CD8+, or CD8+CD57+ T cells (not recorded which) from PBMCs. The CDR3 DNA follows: TGTGCCAGCAGTGGGGGACTAGCGGGGGGCAACCCCTCCGAGCAGTACTTC. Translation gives CASSGGLAGGNPSEQYF.